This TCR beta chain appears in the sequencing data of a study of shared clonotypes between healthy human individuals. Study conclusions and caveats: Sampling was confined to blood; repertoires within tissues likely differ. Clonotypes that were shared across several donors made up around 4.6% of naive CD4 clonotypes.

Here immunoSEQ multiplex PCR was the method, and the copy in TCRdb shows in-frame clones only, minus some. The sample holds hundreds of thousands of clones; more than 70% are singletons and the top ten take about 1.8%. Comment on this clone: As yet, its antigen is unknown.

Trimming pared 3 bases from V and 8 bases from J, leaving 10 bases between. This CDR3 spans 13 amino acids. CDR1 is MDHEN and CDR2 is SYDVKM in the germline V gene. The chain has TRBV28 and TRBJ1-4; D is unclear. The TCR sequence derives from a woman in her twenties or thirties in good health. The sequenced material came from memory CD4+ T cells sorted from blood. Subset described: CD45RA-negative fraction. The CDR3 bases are TGTGCCAGCAGTTTGGGCGGAAGGGAAAAACTGTTTTTT. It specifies CASSLGGREKLFF.